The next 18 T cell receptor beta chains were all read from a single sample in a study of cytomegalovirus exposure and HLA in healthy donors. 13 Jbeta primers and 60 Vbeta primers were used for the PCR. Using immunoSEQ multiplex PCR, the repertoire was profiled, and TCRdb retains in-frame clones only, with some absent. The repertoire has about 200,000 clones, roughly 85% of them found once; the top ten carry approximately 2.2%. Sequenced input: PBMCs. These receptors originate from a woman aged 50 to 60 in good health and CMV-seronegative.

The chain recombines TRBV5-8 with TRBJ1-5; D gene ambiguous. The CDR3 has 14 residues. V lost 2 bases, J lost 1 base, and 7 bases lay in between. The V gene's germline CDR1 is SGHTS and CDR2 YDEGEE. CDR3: CASSFVPSNQPQHF. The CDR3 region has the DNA TGTGCCAGCAGCTTTGTCCCAAGCAATCAGCCCCAGCATTTT.

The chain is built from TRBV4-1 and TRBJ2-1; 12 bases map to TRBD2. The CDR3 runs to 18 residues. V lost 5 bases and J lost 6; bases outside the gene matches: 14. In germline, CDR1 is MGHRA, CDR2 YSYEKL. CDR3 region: CASSISPPLAGGPNEQFF. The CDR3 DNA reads TGCGCCAGCAGCATATCCCCCCCTCTAGCGGGAGGGCCCAATGAGCAGTTCTTC.

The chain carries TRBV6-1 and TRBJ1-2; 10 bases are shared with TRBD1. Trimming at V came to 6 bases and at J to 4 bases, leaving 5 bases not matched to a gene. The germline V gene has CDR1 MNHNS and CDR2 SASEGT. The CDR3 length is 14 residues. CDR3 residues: CASSVDRGVYGYTF. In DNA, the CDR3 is TGTGCCAGCAGCGTGGACAGGGGGGTCTATGGCTACACCTTC.

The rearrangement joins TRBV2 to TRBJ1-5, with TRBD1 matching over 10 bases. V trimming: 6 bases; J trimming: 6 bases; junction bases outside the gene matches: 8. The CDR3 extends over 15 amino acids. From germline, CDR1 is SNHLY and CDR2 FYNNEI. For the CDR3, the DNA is TGTGCCAGCAGACAAAGACAGGGGGCGCGTCAGCCCCAGCATTTT. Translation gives CASRQRQGARQPQHF.

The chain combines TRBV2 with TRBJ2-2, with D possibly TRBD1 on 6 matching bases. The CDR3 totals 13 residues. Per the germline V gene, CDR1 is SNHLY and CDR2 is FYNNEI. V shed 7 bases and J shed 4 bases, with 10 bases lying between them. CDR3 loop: CASKTGVTGELFF. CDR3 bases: TGTGCCAGCAAGACAGGTGTCACCGGGGAGCTGTTTTTT.

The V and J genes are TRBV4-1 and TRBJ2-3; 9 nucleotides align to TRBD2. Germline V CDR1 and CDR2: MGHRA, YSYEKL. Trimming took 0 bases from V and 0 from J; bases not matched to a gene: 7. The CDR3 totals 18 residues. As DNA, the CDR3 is TGCGCCAGCAGCCAAGATCCAGCGGGAGGAGGTAGCACAGATACGCAGTATTTT. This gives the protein CASSQDPAGGGSTDTQYF.

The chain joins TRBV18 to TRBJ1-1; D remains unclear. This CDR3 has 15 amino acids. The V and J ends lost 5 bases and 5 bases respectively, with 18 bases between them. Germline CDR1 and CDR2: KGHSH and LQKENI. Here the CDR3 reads CASSYNLVRGTEAFF. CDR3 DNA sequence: TGTGCCAGCTCATATAACCTGGTTAGAGGGACTGAAGCTTTCTTT.

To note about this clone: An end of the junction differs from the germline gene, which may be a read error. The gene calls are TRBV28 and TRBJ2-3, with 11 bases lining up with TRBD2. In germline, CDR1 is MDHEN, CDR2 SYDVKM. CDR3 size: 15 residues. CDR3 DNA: TGTGCCCGCAGGAGTAGCGGGAGGGCCGCAGATACGCAGTATTTT. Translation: CARRSSGRAADTQYF. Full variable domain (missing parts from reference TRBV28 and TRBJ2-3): DVKVTQSSRYLVKRTGEKVFLECVQDMDHENMFWYRQDPGLGLRLIYFSYDVKMKEKGDIPEGYSVSREKKERFSLILESASTNQTSMYLCARRSSGRAADTQYFGPGTRLTVL.

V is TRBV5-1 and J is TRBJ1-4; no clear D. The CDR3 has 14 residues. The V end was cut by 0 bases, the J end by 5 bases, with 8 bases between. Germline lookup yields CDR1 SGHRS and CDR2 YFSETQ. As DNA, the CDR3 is TGCGCCAGCAGCTTGGGGACGGGAAATGAAAAACTGTTTTTT. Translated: CASSLGTGNEKLFF.

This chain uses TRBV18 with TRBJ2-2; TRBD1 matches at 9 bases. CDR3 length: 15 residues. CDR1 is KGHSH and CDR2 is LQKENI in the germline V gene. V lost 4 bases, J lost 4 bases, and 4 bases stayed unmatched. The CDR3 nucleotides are TGTGCCAGCTCACGGGGACAGGGCCCCACCGGGGAGCTGTTTTTT. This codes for CASSRGQGPTGELFF.

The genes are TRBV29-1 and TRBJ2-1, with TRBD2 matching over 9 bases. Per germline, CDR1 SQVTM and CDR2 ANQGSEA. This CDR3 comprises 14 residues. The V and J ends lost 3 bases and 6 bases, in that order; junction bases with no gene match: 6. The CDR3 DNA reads TGCAGCGTTGAGGGCGGGAGGGCCGTCAATGAGCAGTTCTTC. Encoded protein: CSVEGGRAVNEQFF.

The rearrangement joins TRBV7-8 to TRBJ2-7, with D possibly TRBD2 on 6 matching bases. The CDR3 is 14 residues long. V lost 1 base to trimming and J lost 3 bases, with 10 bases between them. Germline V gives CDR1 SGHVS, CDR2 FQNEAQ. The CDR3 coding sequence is TGTGCCAGCAGCTTAGACGGGAGTAGCTACGAGCAGTACTTC. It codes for CASSLDGSSYEQYF.

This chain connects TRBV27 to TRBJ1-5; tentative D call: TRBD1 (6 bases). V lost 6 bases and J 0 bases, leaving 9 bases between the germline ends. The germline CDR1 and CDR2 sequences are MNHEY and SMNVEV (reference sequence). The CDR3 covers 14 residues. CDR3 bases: TGTGCCAGCAGCGTGGACAGTAGCAATCAGCCCCAGCATTTT. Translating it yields CASSVDSSNQPQHF.

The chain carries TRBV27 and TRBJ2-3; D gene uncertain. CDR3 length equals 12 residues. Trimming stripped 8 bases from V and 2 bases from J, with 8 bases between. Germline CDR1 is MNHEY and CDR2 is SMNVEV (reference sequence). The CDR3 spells CASSANTDTQYF. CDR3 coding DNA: TGTGCCAGCTCCGCGAACACAGATACGCAGTATTTT.

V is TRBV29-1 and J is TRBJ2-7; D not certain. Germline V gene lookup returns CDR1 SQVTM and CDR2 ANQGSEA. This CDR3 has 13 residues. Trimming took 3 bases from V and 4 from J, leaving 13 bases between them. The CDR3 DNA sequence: TGCAGCGTTGACACCCCTCCAGGATACGAGCAGTACTTC. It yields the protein CSVDTPPGYEQYF.

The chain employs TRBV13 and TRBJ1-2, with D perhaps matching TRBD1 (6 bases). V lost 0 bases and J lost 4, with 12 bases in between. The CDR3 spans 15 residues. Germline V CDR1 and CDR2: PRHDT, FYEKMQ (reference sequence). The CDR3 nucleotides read TGTGCCAGCAGCTTAGGTCTGGGGGCAGGCTATGGCTACACCTTC. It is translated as CASSLGLGAGYGYTF.

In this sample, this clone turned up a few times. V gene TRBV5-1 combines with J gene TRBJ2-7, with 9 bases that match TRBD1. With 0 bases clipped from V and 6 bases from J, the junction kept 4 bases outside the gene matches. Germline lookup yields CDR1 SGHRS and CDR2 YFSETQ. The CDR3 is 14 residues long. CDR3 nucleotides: TGCGCCAGCAGCTTGGTCGACAGGGGGTCCGAGCAGTACTTC. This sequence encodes CASSLVDRGSEQYF.

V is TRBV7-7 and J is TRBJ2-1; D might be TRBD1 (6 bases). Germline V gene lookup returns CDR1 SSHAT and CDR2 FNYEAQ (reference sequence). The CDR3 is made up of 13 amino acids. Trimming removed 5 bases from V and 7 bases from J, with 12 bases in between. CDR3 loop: CASSPDRLNEQFF. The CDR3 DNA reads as TGTGCCAGCAGCCCAGACAGGTTGAATGAGCAGTTCTTC. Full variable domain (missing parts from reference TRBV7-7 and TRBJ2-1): GAGVSQSPRYKVTKRGQDVTLRCDPISSHATLYWYQQALGQGPEFLTYFNYEAQPDKSGLPSDRFSAERPEGSISTLTIQRTEQRDSAMYRCASSPDRLNEQFFGPGTRLTVL.